The clone carrying this T cell receptor (beta chain) appeared a few times. This entry comes from a study of graft-versus-host responses after intestinal transplantation. Study context: Recipients across the board were started on anti-thymocyte globulin induction, then kept on tacrolimus and steroids for about 3 years.

The CDR3 consists of 15 residues. Per germline, CDR1 LNHDA and CDR2 SQIVND (reference sequence). Trimming at V came to 6 bases and at J to 5 bases, leaving 8 bases not matched to a gene. Repertoires were generated with immunoSEQ multiplex PCR, while TCRdb's copy carries only in-frame clones and drops some. Here the sample spans around 16,000 clones, approximately 89% being singletons. The origin of this receptor is a human patient who received an intestinal transplant, so some T cells may come from the graft donor. The genes are TRBV19 and TRBJ1-5; TRBD1 matches 9 bases. This sample comprised bone marrow, obtained around 120 days after intestinal transplantation. The CDR3 DNA follows: TGTGCCAGTAGGATCGACAGGGGGGAATATCAGCCCCAGCATTTT. Translating it yields CASRIDRGEYQPQHF.